This paragraph reports one TCR beta chain. This clone has a handful of counts. Its antigen is unknown. One base away there is no much larger clone; base qualities are not given. Enrolling through a virtual design, the prospective study's participants ranged in age from roughly 18 to 95 years and lived across roughly 23 United States geographic areas. In the prospective study, cohorts were assigned on the basis of participant-reported clinical history obtained from a screening survey and a study questionnaire. ImmuneRACE Cohort 3 recovered participants were defined by two consecutive negative NP/OP PCR tests, healthcare professional clearance, or symptom resolution. In the prospective study, whole blood, serum and a nasopharyngeal or oropharyngeal swab were collected from each participant by mobile phlebotomists. Over an approximately 2-month period, participants in the prospective study had the option of providing additional blood draws and questionnaires. Before DNA extraction, blood samples from the prospective study were shipped at room temperature or frozen.

This sample was taken from a study of blood T cell repertoires in COVID-19 (dated by TCRdb to the early 2020s). Regarding the study in general: Collaborator samples came from the United States, Italy and Spain and covered acute and convalescent phases of COVID-19. The prospective study material was composed of cDNA or gDNA derived from T cells, B-cell-depleted T cells, or PBMCs. Deeply sampled blood TCRbeta repertoires from subjects exposed to, actively infected with, or recovered from COVID-19 were included in the dataset. A freely available public database, intended as a resource for researchers studying the immune response to SARS-CoV-2, is where the repertoires were released. The samples were drawn from two sources: the first 160 participants of the ongoing ImmuneRACE study, and over 950 subjects contributed by 6 global collaborators. Sample metadata almost always included a de-identified subject ID, COVID-19 status, age in years and sex. Where available, HLA class I and class II types were obtained from metadata supplied by the sample provider rather than from assay-based typing.

The study at large found these results: Clinical and demographic metadata were provided uncurated, with the amount varying by source and participant.

The immunoSEQ Assay, a bias-controlled multiplex PCR, was used to amplify TCRbeta CDR3 regions from genomic DNA. On the study's bioinformatics: Nucleated cell counts per sample were estimated from amplification of reference gene primers within the assay. Sequence reads were collapsed and filtered to measure the absolute abundance of every unique TCRbeta CDR3 rearrangement. For each sample, productive Simpson clonality was calculated as the square root of Simpson's diversity index across productive rearrangements. TCRdb stores this immuneACCESS table with in-frame sequences only. Part of the clones is absent; in the studies checked, under half of the shortfall reflects unresolved V genes, and no reason is known for the rest. From that table come the V and J calls and clone size; the DNA was used to work out D and trimming. This sample lists 300,000 to 350,000 clones; 88% were detected once. The leading ten clones occupy 5% to 6% of the sample.

The CDR3 measures 12 amino acids from cysteine to phenylalanine. Only CDR3 DNA remains: 36 bases, in frame from the first base. Between the V and J ends, shortened by 5 bases and 9 bases respectively, the junction contains 14 bases. The TCR sequence derives from a man aged 25 to 40 who had recovered from COVID-19. The V and J genes are TRBV12-3 or TRBV12-4 and TRBJ2-7; the best D guess is TRBD2, with 6 bases matching. Input material: PBMCs or T cells enriched from blood (not recorded which). The DNA is TGTGCCAGCAGTAAACGGACTATAGTGCAGTACTTC. Translated, this is CASSKRTIVQYF.